The rows below give T cell receptor beta chains drawn from one sample of a study of regulatory T cells in long-lasting Graves disease. TCRdb re-analysed the multiplex PCR reads in MiXCR, keeping a single row per CDR3 protein. Of about 400,000 distinct CDR3 sequences listed, approximately 16% are singletons. These same records also appear under a second study, on T cells in Graves' hyperthyroidism and ophthalmopathy.

The material sequenced was peripheral blood mononuclear cells (PBMCs), taken at new diagnosis, from a patient treated with antithyroid drugs. The receptors come from a woman aged 40 to 50 with Graves disease. Both conserved end residues are part of each CDR3. D genes are given only for firm matches. Only some rows state a clone size, as once, few, many or a class for expanded clones.

abundance: few
j_gene: TRBJ1-4
d_gene: NA
v_gene: TRBV20-1
CDR3aa: CSAGNEKLFF
CDR3nt: TGCAGTGCGGGGAATGAAAAACTGTTTTTT

abundance: NA
j_gene: TRBJ2-3
d_gene: NA
v_gene: TRBV7-6
CDR3aa: CASSAYPPTDTQYF
CDR3nt: TGTGCCAGCAGCGCCTACCCCCCCACAGATACGCAGTATTTT

abundance: NA
j_gene: TRBJ2-2
d_gene: NA
v_gene: TRBV19
CDR3aa: CASSSGPALGELFF
CDR3nt: TGTGCCAGTAGTTCCGGGCCCGCGTTGGGGGAGCTGTTTTTT

abundance: NA
j_gene: TRBJ2-7
d_gene: TRBD2
v_gene: TRBV6-1
CDR3aa: CASSLTSGRSHEQYF
CDR3nt: TGTGCCAGCAGCCTGACTAGCGGGAGAAGTCACGAGCAGTACTTC

abundance: many
j_gene: TRBJ1-1
d_gene: NA
v_gene: TRBV7-9
CDR3aa: CASSLTAQNTEAFF
CDR3nt: TGTGCCAGCAGCCTCACGGCTCAGAACACTGAAGCTTTCTTT

abundance: many
j_gene: TRBJ1-1
d_gene: NA
v_gene: TRBV30
CDR3aa: CAWSVWTGNTEAFF
CDR3nt: TGTGCCTGGAGTGTCTGGACTGGAAACACTGAAGCTTTCTTT

abundance: many
j_gene: TRBJ2-1
d_gene: TRBD2
v_gene: TRBV7-9
CDR3aa: CASSLPSGAYNEQFF
CDR3nt: TGTGCCAGCAGCCTTCCTAGCGGGGCGTACAATGAGCAGTTCTTC

abundance: many
j_gene: TRBJ2-7
d_gene: TRBD1
v_gene: TRBV18
CDR3aa: CASSRDRGNEQYF
CDR3nt: TGTGCCAGCTCAAGGGACAGGGGTAACGAGCAGTACTTC

abundance: NA
j_gene: TRBJ1-5
d_gene: TRBD1
v_gene: TRBV13
CDR3aa: CASSRQGLNQPQHF
CDR3nt: TGTGCCAGCAGCAGACAGGGCCTCAATCAGCCCCAGCATTTT

abundance: NA
j_gene: TRBJ2-4
d_gene: TRBD1
v_gene: TRBV7-8
CDR3aa: CASSLYPDRGENIQYF
CDR3nt: TGTGCCAGCAGCTTATATCCGGACAGGGGGGAAAACATTCAGTACTTC

abundance: few
j_gene: TRBJ2-5
d_gene: NA
v_gene: TRBV6-1
CDR3aa: CASSPATEEETQYF
CDR3nt: TGTGCCAGCAGTCCAGCGACGGAAGAAGAGACCCAGTACTTC

abundance: many
j_gene: TRBJ2-3
d_gene: NA
v_gene: TRBV7-9
CDR3aa: CASSLVVTSTDTQYF
CDR3nt: TGTGCCAGCAGCTTAGTGGTTACTAGCACAGATACGCAGTATTTT

abundance: NA
j_gene: TRBJ1-1
d_gene: NA
v_gene: TRBV5-1
CDR3aa: CASSRGHLNTEAFF
CDR3nt: TGCGCCAGCAGCAGGGGACACCTCAACACTGAAGCTTTCTTT

abundance: many
j_gene: TRBJ2-3
d_gene: NA
v_gene: TRBV5-6
CDR3aa: CASSKSGVTDTQYF
CDR3nt: TGTGCCAGCAGCAAATCGGGCGTCACAGATACGCAGTATTTT

abundance: few
j_gene: TRBJ1-1
d_gene: NA
v_gene: TRBV12-3/TRBV12-4
CDR3aa: CASSTDRRAFF
CDR3nt: TGTGCCAGCAGTACGGACCGGCGAGCTTTCTTT

abundance: many
j_gene: TRBJ1-1
d_gene: NA
v_gene: TRBV12-3/TRBV12-4
CDR3aa: CASSRLRDREAFF
CDR3nt: TGTGCCAGCAGCCGGCTACGGGACCGAGAAGCTTTCTTT

abundance: NA
j_gene: TRBJ1-1
d_gene: TRBD1
v_gene: TRBV4-1
CDR3aa: CASSQEGQGWMNTEAFF
CDR3nt: TGCGCCAGCAGCCAAGAAGGACAGGGGTGGATGAACACTGAAGCTTTCTTT

abundance: NA
j_gene: TRBJ2-3
d_gene: TRBD2
v_gene: TRBV24-1
CDR3aa: CATGLAGGSDTQYF
CDR3nt: TGTGCCACCGGACTAGCGGGAGGGTCAGATACGCAGTATTTT

abundance: NA
j_gene: TRBJ2-7
d_gene: NA
v_gene: TRBV29-1
CDR3aa: CSVVGSAQDYEQYF
CDR3nt: TGCAGCGTTGTAGGGAGCGCCCAAGACTACGAGCAGTACTTC

abundance: many
j_gene: TRBJ2-1
d_gene: NA
v_gene: TRBV30
CDR3aa: CAWRASRHNEQFF
CDR3nt: TGTGCCTGGAGAGCCTCGAGGCACAATGAGCAGTTCTTC

abundance: few
j_gene: TRBJ2-1
d_gene: NA
v_gene: TRBV4-1
CDR3aa: CASSHPFVGYEQFF
CDR3nt: TGCGCCAGCAGCCATCCGTTCGTGGGTTATGAGCAGTTCTTC

abundance: few
j_gene: TRBJ1-5
d_gene: NA
v_gene: TRBV30
CDR3aa: CAWSTQSDQPQHF
CDR3nt: TGTGCCTGGAGTACCCAGTCGGATCAGCCCCAGCATTTT

abundance: many
j_gene: TRBJ2-1
d_gene: TRBD1
v_gene: TRBV19
CDR3aa: CASSLRGGQLNNEQFF
CDR3nt: TGTGCCAGTAGTCTCAGAGGGGGACAGCTAAACAATGAGCAGTTCTTC

abundance: many
j_gene: TRBJ2-3
d_gene: TRBD1
v_gene: TRBV7-2
CDR3aa: CASSFRGQDTQYF
CDR3nt: TGTGCCAGCAGCTTTAGGGGGCAGGATACGCAGTATTTT

abundance: NA
j_gene: TRBJ2-1
d_gene: TRBD2
v_gene: TRBV20-1
CDR3aa: CSARDPSGRGFF
CDR3nt: TGCAGTGCTAGAGATCCTAGCGGGAGGGGGTTCTTC

abundance: many
j_gene: TRBJ2-6
d_gene: NA
v_gene: TRBV2
CDR3aa: CASSDRGGANVLTF
CDR3nt: TGTGCCAGCAGTGACCGGGGTGGGGCCAACGTCCTGACTTTC

abundance: few
j_gene: TRBJ2-3
d_gene: NA
v_gene: TRBV6-2/TRBV6-3
CDR3aa: CASSEGVLADTQYF
CDR3nt: TGTGCCAGCAGTGAAGGTGTCTTGGCAGATACGCAGTATTTT

abundance: many
j_gene: TRBJ2-7
d_gene: TRBD2
v_gene: TRBV28
CDR3aa: CASSLGRVGSYEQYF
CDR3nt: TGTGCCAGCAGTTTAGGGAGGGTGGGGTCCTACGAGCAGTACTTC

abundance: many
j_gene: TRBJ2-5
d_gene: NA
v_gene: TRBV14
CDR3aa: CASSVWGQQQETQYF
CDR3nt: TGTGCCAGCAGCGTCTGGGGGCAGCAGCAAGAGACCCAGTACTTC

abundance: many
j_gene: TRBJ2-1
d_gene: TRBD1
v_gene: TRBV28
CDR3aa: CASSGQGILNEQFF
CDR3nt: TGTGCCAGCAGCGGACAGGGAATCCTCAATGAGCAGTTCTTC

abundance: NA
j_gene: TRBJ2-2
d_gene: NA
v_gene: TRBV27
CDR3aa: CASSLQGSHLRVSGELFF
CDR3nt: TGTGCCAGCAGTTTACAGGGAAGTCACCTCCGGGTGTCCGGGGAGCTGTTTTTT

abundance: many
j_gene: TRBJ2-1
d_gene: TRBD2
v_gene: TRBV11-1
CDR3aa: CASSLALAGLNEQFF
CDR3nt: TGTGCCAGCAGCTTAGCGCTAGCGGGATTGAATGAGCAGTTCTTC

abundance: many
j_gene: TRBJ2-7
d_gene: TRBD1
v_gene: TRBV6-1
CDR3aa: CASAKDRISSYEQYF
CDR3nt: TGTGCCAGCGCCAAGGACAGGATAAGCTCCTACGAGCAGTACTTC

abundance: many
j_gene: TRBJ2-7
d_gene: TRBD1
v_gene: TRBV12-5
CDR3aa: CASGPGTGIGEQYF
CDR3nt: TGTGCTAGTGGTCCGGGGACAGGGATAGGCGAGCAGTACTTC

abundance: many
j_gene: TRBJ2-5
d_gene: NA
v_gene: TRBV6-1
CDR3aa: CASSPEYANHVGETQYF
CDR3nt: TGTGCCAGCAGCCCAGAGTACGCGAACCACGTAGGAGAGACCCAGTACTTC

abundance: NA
j_gene: TRBJ2-7
d_gene: NA
v_gene: TRBV4-3
CDR3aa: CASSHTTGQGEQYF
CDR3nt: TGCGCCAGCAGCCACACGACAGGCCAAGGGGAGCAGTACTTC

abundance: NA
j_gene: TRBJ2-2
d_gene: TRBD2
v_gene: TRBV27
CDR3aa: CASSTLAGVNTGELFF
CDR3nt: TGTGCCAGCAGTACACTAGCGGGAGTGAACACCGGGGAGCTGTTTTTT

abundance: NA
j_gene: TRBJ2-3
d_gene: NA
v_gene: TRBV6-2/TRBV6-3
CDR3aa: CASSNPRQSTDTQYF
CDR3nt: TGTGCCAGCAGTAACCCCCGACAGAGCACAGATACGCAGTATTTT

abundance: many
j_gene: TRBJ2-7
d_gene: NA
v_gene: TRBV14
CDR3aa: CASSQGLEQYF
CDR3nt: TGTGCCAGCAGCCAGGGCCTCGAGCAGTACTTC

abundance: NA
j_gene: TRBJ2-4
d_gene: NA
v_gene: TRBV29-1
CDR3aa: CSVERQGNIQYF
CDR3nt: TGCAGCGTTGAGCGTCAGGGGAACATTCAGTACTTC

abundance: NA
j_gene: TRBJ2-7
d_gene: TRBD2
v_gene: TRBV28
CDR3aa: CASSRGAGGYEQYF
CDR3nt: TGTGCCAGCAGCCGGGGGGCGGGGGGCTACGAGCAGTACTTC

abundance: many
j_gene: TRBJ2-5
d_gene: NA
v_gene: TRBV29-1
CDR3aa: CSVGGTATGETQYF
CDR3nt: TGCAGCGTTGGAGGGACGGCAACTGGGGAGACCCAGTACTTC

abundance: many
j_gene: TRBJ2-5
d_gene: NA
v_gene: TRBV5-1
CDR3aa: CASSPLPGRVQETQYF
CDR3nt: TGCGCCAGCAGCCCTCTGCCGGGACGCGTACAAGAGACCCAGTACTTC